This note documents a single T cell receptor (beta chain) sequence. No antigen is known for it. The sample comes from a study of cytomegalovirus exposure and HLA in healthy donors. Findings of the study overall: Most of the CMV-associated TCR beta chains (in a later analysis) appeared to be HLA-restricted. In a later analysis, TCR beta V- and J-gene trimming was associated with a missense DCLRE1C variant. Most TCR beta V segments were productive about 90% or about 30% of the time in an earlier analysis. Highly shared sequence variants in one cluster were likely a sequencing artifact.

Primers: 60 Vbeta forward and 13 Jbeta reverse. Assay used: immunoSEQ multiplex PCR; TCRdb lists only in-frame clones, some missing. This table holds about 100,000 clones, 78% found once. Germline assignment: CDR1 MNHNY and CDR2 SVGAGI (reference sequence). V was trimmed by 0 bases and J by 0 bases, leaving 11 bases between them. This CDR3 region has 16 residues. Material: PBMCs. The rearrangement joins TRBV6-6 to TRBJ1-1; no definite D call. The TCR originated in a woman aged 40 to 50 in good health and CMV-seronegative. The DNA of the CDR3 is TGTGCCAGCAGTTACTCGACATCAGCCATGAACACTGAAGCTTTCTTT. Protein: CASSYSTSAMNTEAFF.